Below, 30 T cell receptor beta chains from the same sample are listed, as sequenced in a study of technical replicates of blood from a handful of donors. The table came from immunoSEQ multiplex PCR; TCRdb's copy has only in-frame clones and leaves some out. The sample lists tens of thousands of clones, approximately 95% occurring once. Input material: T cells isolated from PBMCs. These receptors all stem from a human donor in good health.

This clone came up a few times. This chain joins TRBV30 and TRBJ1-1, with 8 bases that match TRBD1. Germline V lookup: CDR1 GTSNPN, CDR2 SVGIG (reference sequence). The CDR3 runs 15 residues. The V segment lost 5 bases and the J segment 1 base; nucleotides outside the gene matches: 9. The CDR3 loop reads CAWLSLDRANTEAFF. The CDR3 nucleotides are TGTGCCTGGTTGTCCTTGGACAGGGCGAACACTGAAGCTTTCTTT.

The chain couples TRBV11-1 to TRBJ1-4; TRBD1 matches at 9 bases. The V segment lost 6 bases and the J segment 4 bases; nucleotides outside the gene matches: 6. The CDR3 sequence is 15 residues long. In germline, CDR1 is SGHAT, CDR2 FQDESV (reference sequence). The CDR3 region is CASRKGQGDNEKLFF. The CDR3 DNA sequence: TGTGCCAGCAGGAAGGGACAGGGCGATAATGAAAAACTGTTTTTT.

The chain links TRBV5-1 to TRBJ1-1; the match to TRBD1 covers 7 bases. Germline V lookup: CDR1 SGHRS, CDR2 YFSETQ. Unmatched junction bases numbered 7, after V lost 4 bases and J lost 4 bases. The CDR3 runs 14 residues. In nucleotides, the CDR3 is TGCGCCAGCAGCGTAACTGGGACAGCCACTGAAGCTTTCTTT. Protein product: CASSVTGTATEAFF.

The V call is TRBV7-9, the J call TRBJ2-5; the D is unclear. The CDR3 runs to 14 residues. Germline-derived CDR1 and CDR2 are SEHNR and FQNEAQ (reference sequence). V lost 1 base, J lost 5 bases, and 11 bases lay in between. The CDR3 DNA reads as TGTGCCAGCAGCTTAGTAGCCCTCGGGGAGACCCAGTACTTC. Amino acid sequence: CASSLVALGETQYF.

This clone is a singleton in its sample. This chain connects TRBV4-1 to TRBJ2-7, with D perhaps matching TRBD2 (5 bases). V was trimmed by 3 bases and J by 4 bases, leaving 19 bases between them. Germline CDR1 reads MGHRA; CDR2 reads YSYEKL. The CDR3 has 16 residues. The CDR3 bases are TGCGCCAGCAGCCAGATCTCCACCGGACTCCCTTACGAGCAGTACTTC. Translated: CASSQISTGLPYEQYF.

The V and J genes are TRBV30 and TRBJ2-1, with a possible D match to TRBD1 (6 bases). Trimming took 0 bases from V and 7 from J, leaving 10 bases between them. The CDR3 extends over 13 amino acids. Germline V gene sequence: CDR1 GTSNPN, CDR2 SVGIG (reference sequence). The CDR3 sequence: CAWSVGGVNEQFF. The CDR3 DNA follows: TGTGCCTGGAGTGTAGGGGGAGTAAATGAGCAGTTCTTC.

This chain uses TRBV7-9 with TRBJ2-4; no definite D call. This CDR3 is 13 amino acids long. Germline CDR1 SEHNR, CDR2 FQNEAQ (reference sequence). The V gene lost 1 base and the J gene lost 9 bases, with 10 bases spanning the gap. CDR3 sequence reads: CASSLVESGIQYF. In nucleotides, the CDR3 is TGTGCCAGCAGCTTAGTTGAATCGGGCATTCAGTACTTC.

The CDR3 spells CASSSPSGSYNEQFF. CDR3 coding DNA: TGTGCCAGCAGTTCCCCTAGCGGGTCCTACAATGAGCAGTTCTTC. This sequence joins TRBV28 and TRBJ2-1; 8 bases are a match to TRBD2. V trimming: 4 bases; J trimming: 1 base; junction bases outside the gene matches: 3. The CDR3 sequence is 15 residues long. Germline CDR1 MDHEN, CDR2 SYDVKM.

V usage is TRBV7-3 and J usage is TRBJ1-3, with D possibly being TRBD1 (5 bases). The germline V and J ends were trimmed by 3 bases and 4 bases, with 10 bases remaining between them. The germline V gene encodes CDR1 SGHTA and CDR2 FQGTGA. The CDR3 loop spans 14 amino acids. The CDR3 spells CASSLGGTGNTIYF. The DNA for the CDR3 is TGTGCCAGCAGCTTGGGGGGGACCGGAAACACCATATATTTT.

This sequence joins TRBV27 and TRBJ1-1; possibly TRBD1 for D (6 bases). Looked up from germline, CDR1 is MNHEY and CDR2 is SMNVEV (reference sequence). The V end lost 4 bases, the J end lost 11 bases, and 20 bases lay between the germline ends. The CDR3 runs 14 residues. CDR3 region: CASSSRQTGRYAFF. CDR3 nucleotides: TGTGCCAGCAGTTCCCGACAAACAGGGCGGTATGCTTTCTTT.

The CDR3 sequence is CASSSLAGPRGYGYTF. The CDR3 DNA sequence: TGTGCCAGCAGTTCCTTGGCGGGCCCCCGTGGATATGGCTACACCTTC. This chain joins TRBV27 and TRBJ1-2; D remains unclear. V was pared by 4 bases and J by 5 bases, with 20 bases between. Germline CDR1 reads MNHEY; CDR2 reads SMNVEV (reference sequence). CDR3 size: 16 residues.

This chain uses TRBV6-1 with TRBJ2-7; D not certain. There are 13 residues in the CDR3. CDR1 and CDR2 from the germline V gene are MNHNS and SASEGT. The germline V and J ends were trimmed by 1 base and 3 bases, with 7 bases remaining between them. In DNA form, the CDR3 reads TGTGCCAGCAGTGAAGTCAGAAACTACGAGCAGTACTTC. Protein: CASSEVRNYEQYF.

The rearrangement joins TRBV5-4 to TRBJ2-6; a possible D gene is TRBD2 (6 bases). The CDR3 length is 17 residues. Germline loops: CDR1 SGHNT, CDR2 YYREEE (reference sequence). V lost 2 bases to trimming and J lost 2 bases, with 14 bases between them. The CDR3 DNA is TGTGCCAGCAGCTTCAGGGAGGCCCGGCCTGGGGCCAACGTCCTGACTTTC. It translates to CASSFREARPGANVLTF.

This clone was seen once. The chain has TRBV2 and TRBJ1-5, with 10 nucleotides matching TRBD1. V shed 5 bases, J shed 2 bases, and the junction held 9 bases outside the gene matches. This CDR3 has 17 residues. Germline V CDR1 and CDR2: SNHLY, FYNNEI. This CDR3 reads CASSQTRQGAGNQPQHF. DNA for the CDR3: TGTGCCAGCAGTCAAACTAGACAGGGGGCCGGCAATCAGCCCCAGCATTTT.

The genes are TRBV4-1 and TRBJ2-1, with 8 bases aligning to TRBD2. CDR1 and CDR2 (germline): MGHRA, YSYEKL. V gave up 1 base and J gave up 4 bases; unmatched junction bases: 3. The CDR3 consists of 15 residues. CDR3 DNA: TGCGCCAGCAGCCAAGGAGCGGGAGTTTACAATGAGCAGTTCTTC. Its protein product is CASSQGAGVYNEQFF.

The chain recombines TRBV27 with TRBJ2-3; 11 bases are shared with TRBD2. CDR1 is MNHEY and CDR2 is SMNVEV in the germline V gene (reference sequence). The CDR3 is 17 amino acids. V shed 6 bases and J 2 bases; nucleotides not matched to a gene: 10. This chain's CDR3 is CASRGLQLAGATDTQYF. In DNA, the CDR3 is TGTGCCAGCAGAGGACTCCAACTAGCGGGAGCCACAGATACGCAGTATTTT.

Only one count was recorded for this clone. The rearrangement uses TRBV5-1 and TRBJ2-3, with 8 bases fitting TRBD2. V shed 9 bases, J shed 4 bases, and the junction held 4 bases outside the gene matches. Per the germline V gene, CDR1 is SGHRS and CDR2 is YFSETQ. This CDR3 contains 12 residues. CDR3 coding DNA: TGCGCCAATCCCGGGGGGGCAGATACGCAGTATTTT. It yields the protein CANPGGADTQYF.

The chain joins TRBV7-2 to TRBJ2-2, with D perhaps TRBD2 (5 bases). Germline lookup yields CDR1 SGHTA and CDR2 FQGNSA. The CDR3 sequence is 15 residues long. The V end lost 5 bases, the J end lost 7 bases, and 17 bases lay between the germline ends. The CDR3 coding sequence is TGTGCCAGCAGCCAAACTAGAGTTCCCCTCGGGGAGCTGTTTTTT. It specifies CASSQTRVPLGELFF. The full variable domain, in which reference TRBV7-2 and TRBJ2-2 provide the parts outside the CDR3, is GAGVSQSPSNKVTEKGKDVELRCDPISGHTALYWYRQSLGQGLEFLIYFQGNSAPDKSGLPSDRFSAERTGGSVSTLTIQRTQQEDSAVYLCASSQTRVPLGELFFGEGSRLTVL.

The chain is built from TRBV10-1 and TRBJ2-2; 9 positions match TRBD1. The V gene's germline CDR1 is WNHNN and CDR2 SYGVQD (reference sequence). Germline trimming cut 4 bases from V and 4 bases from J; bases unmatched to any gene: 7. The CDR3 covers 16 residues. The CDR3, as DNA: TGCGCCAGCAGTGGAATTGACAGGGGGGGCACCGGGGAGCTGTTTTTT. This encodes CASSGIDRGGTGELFF.

V and J are TRBV4-1 and TRBJ2-7, with 9 bases aligning to TRBD1. Per the germline V gene, CDR1 is MGHRA and CDR2 is YSYEKL. The CDR3 runs to 14 residues. V gave up 1 base and J gave up 4 bases; unmatched junction bases: 2. The CDR3 loop reads CASSQGQGVYEQYF. CDR3 in DNA: TGCGCCAGCAGCCAAGGACAGGGGGTTTACGAGCAGTACTTC.

V usage is TRBV28 and J usage is TRBJ2-7; possible D gene TRBD2, 6 bases. With 6 bases removed from V and 3 bases from J, the gap between germline ends came to 15 bases. CDR1 MDHEN and CDR2 SYDVKM come from the germline V gene. The CDR3 is 14 amino acids. The CDR3 reads CASRNRGSNYEQYF. The CDR3 DNA is TGTGCCAGCAGAAACCGGGGGTCTAACTACGAGCAGTACTTC.

This sequence joins TRBV19 and TRBJ1-1; D is unclear. V gave up 4 bases and J gave up 2 bases, with 8 bases separating them. Germline V gives CDR1 LNHDA, CDR2 SQIVND (reference sequence). CDR3 size: 13 residues. The CDR3 nucleotides are TGTGCCAGTAGTAGCGGAGGCAACACTGAAGCTTTCTTT. This sequence encodes CASSSGGNTEAFF.

The V gene is TRBV6-1, the J gene TRBJ2-5, with 8 bases aligning to TRBD2. The CDR3 runs 14 residues. J was trimmed by 5 bases and V by 6 bases; bases with no gene match: 8. In germline, CDR1 is MNHNS, CDR2 SASEGT. CDR3 amino acids: CASRLRGGRETQYF. Written as DNA, the CDR3 is TGTGCCAGCAGGCTCCGGGGGGGGAGGGAGACCCAGTACTTC.

V and J are TRBV2 and TRBJ2-3; D remains ambiguous. Germline CDR1 reads SNHLY; CDR2 reads FYNNEI. This CDR3 region has 12 residues. V dropped 2 bases and J dropped 3 bases, with 3 bases sitting between them. The DNA of the CDR3 is TGTGCCAGCAGTGAACAGACAGATACGCAGTATTTT. Protein: CASSEQTDTQYF. The full variable domain, with the rest looked up from reference TRBV2 and TRBJ2-3, is EPEVTQTPSHQVTQMGQEVILRCVPISNHLYFYWYRQILGQKVEFLVSFYNNEISEKSEIFDDQFSVERPDGSNFTLKIRSTKLEDSAMYFCASSEQTDTQYFGPGTRLTVL.

The chain recombines TRBV9 with TRBJ1-3; D possibly corresponds to TRBD1 (5 bases). CDR1 and CDR2 from the germline V gene are SGDLS and YYNGEE. This CDR3 spans 15 amino acids. Trimming left V 0 bases short and J 2 bases short, with 9 bases between. The CDR3 spells CASSVEGRAGNTIYF. CDR3 DNA: TGTGCCAGCAGCGTAGAGGGCAGGGCTGGAAACACCATATATTTT.

The rearrangement joins TRBV7-8 to TRBJ2-7, with a tentative D call TRBD2 (6 bases). Looked up from germline, CDR1 is SGHVS and CDR2 is FQNEAQ. The ends were cut back, 0 bases at V and 0 bases at J, with 9 bases in the middle. The length of the CDR3 is 15 residues. The CDR3 region has the DNA TGTGCCAGCAGCTTAGCGCGGGGACGCTCCTACGAGCAGTACTTC. As protein: CASSLARGRSYEQYF.

The chain is built from TRBV30 and TRBJ1-3; D ambiguous. Trimming pared 0 bases from V and 3 bases from J, leaving 9 bases between. The germline gives CDR1 GTSNPN, CDR2 SVGIG (reference sequence). CDR3 length: 14 amino acids. In DNA, the CDR3 is TGTGCCTGGAGTGTTGGAGGCGGTGGAAACACCATATATTTT. Its protein product is CAWSVGGGGNTIYF.

V is TRBV29-1 and J is TRBJ2-3; no firm D call. The CDR3 loop spans 14 amino acids. Germline assignment: CDR1 SQVTM and CDR2 ANQGSEA. V was trimmed by 7 bases and J by 1 base, leaving 15 bases between them. This chain's CDR3 is CSAPLKIGTDTQYF. DNA for the CDR3: TGCAGCGCACCTCTGAAGATAGGCACAGATACGCAGTATTTT.

The rearrangement links TRBV5-6 to TRBJ2-3; D not resolved. The CDR3 is 16 amino acids. Germline CDR1 is SGHDT and CDR2 is YYEEEE. Trimming cost V 1 base and J 2 bases, with 14 bases left between them. The CDR3 region is CASSLFAVTPTDTQYF. CDR3 sequence (DNA): TGTGCCAGCAGCTTGTTTGCGGTTACTCCCACAGATACGCAGTATTTT.

This chain joins TRBV7-3 and TRBJ2-2; TRBD2 agrees at 10 bases. The CDR3 runs 15 residues. Trimming removed 0 bases from V and 7 bases from J; junction bases left unmatched: 2. In germline, CDR1 is SGHTA, CDR2 FQGTGA. CDR3 bases: TGTGCCAGCAGCTTAACGACTAGCGGGCGCGGGGAGCTGTTTTTT. Amino acids: CASSLTTSGRGELFF.